Below, 25 T cell receptor beta chains from the same sample are listed, as sequenced in a study of T cells in Graves' hyperthyroidism and ophthalmopathy (dated by TCRdb to about 2019). Library generation was performed with multiplex PCR. TCRdb lists the instrument as Illumina HiSeq 2000. The TCR beta CDR3 regions were amplified from the RNA transcripts. For the first round of RT-PCR on the TCR CDR3, the HTBI primer set was used together with the Qiagen OneStep RT-PCR kit. In TCRdb, the public reads were trimmed at Q25 with fastp and aligned with MiXCR, with productive beta chains retained. Rows matching on CDR3 protein sequence are summarized as one entry with the most common DNA and genes. The sample table holds around 600,000 distinct CDR3 sequences, of which approximately 15% were seen once. Around an eighth of the sample lies in the top ten. The sample consisted of blood. The receptors originated from a woman aged 45-65 years with Graves' ophthalmopathy.

This clonotype was observed many times. The chain employs TRBV30 and TRBJ1-1, with D possibly TRBD1 on 6 matching bases. The germline CDR1 and CDR2 sequences are GTSNPN and SVGIG (reference sequence). Trimming shortened V by 3 bases and J by 4 bases, and 15 bases separated the two germline ends. The CDR3 spans 14 residues. This CDR3 reads CAWSQHRDSTEAFF. Here the CDR3 DNA reads TGTGCCTGGAGCCAGCACAGGGATAGCACTGAAGCTTTCTTT.

Details on this clonotype: An end of the junction differs from the germline gene, which may be a read error. The rearrangement uses TRBV6-2 or TRBV6-3 and TRBJ1-5; D is possibly TRBD1 (6 bases). Germline loops: CDR1 MNHEY, CDR2 SVGEGT. The CDR3 runs 13 residues. CDR3 in amino acids: CAGSRQVGQPQHF. DNA for the CDR3: TGTGCCGGCAGTCGACAGGTGGGTCAGCCCCAGCATTTT.

This clonotype was seen only a few times. The chain joins TRBV2 to TRBJ1-1; unclear D gene. The V end lost 1 base, the J end lost 12 bases, and 9 bases lay between the germline ends. CDR3 size: 11 residues. CDR1 SNHLY and CDR2 FYNNEI come from the germline V gene. CDR3 region: CASSEGGRTFF. CDR3 bases: TGTGCCAGCAGTGAAGGGGGAAGAACTTTCTTT.

This clonotype showed up many times. J is TRBJ1-1 and V is TRBV6-1, with no clear D. Per the germline V gene, CDR1 is MNHNS and CDR2 is SASEGT. The CDR3 spans 12 residues. The V end was cut by 5 bases, the J end by 4 bases, with 8 bases between. Here the CDR3 reads CASSWGGTEAFF. In DNA, the CDR3 is TGTGCCAGCAGTTGGGGAGGCACTGAAGCTTTCTTT.

There are many counts of this clonotype. V and J are TRBV5-1 and TRBJ1-2, with D unclear. Germline V gene lookup returns CDR1 SGHRS and CDR2 YFSETQ. V gave up 4 bases and J gave up 1 base, with 11 bases separating them. CDR3 size: 14 residues. The CDR3 loop reads CASSLGPHNYGYTF. DNA of the CDR3: TGCGCCAGCAGCCTTGGGCCTCATAACTATGGCTACACCTTC.

In this sample, this clonotype turned up many times. The genes are TRBV30 and TRBJ1-2; TRBD1 matches at 7 bases. Looked up from germline, CDR1 is GTSNPN and CDR2 is SVGIG (reference sequence). Losses at the gene ends were 5 bases for V and 1 base for J; bases not matched to a gene: 4. The CDR3 spans 13 residues. The CDR3 coding sequence is TGTGCCTGGTGGACAGGAGTTAACTATGGCTACACCTTC. Translating gives CAWWTGVNYGYTF.

This CDR3 reads CASSVSTAWSEQFF. Here the CDR3 DNA reads TGTGCCAGCAGTGTAAGTACGGCGTGGAGTGAGCAGTTCTTC. The chain couples TRBV6-1 to TRBJ2-1, with no clear D. This CDR3 region has 14 residues. V was shortened by 4 bases and J by 9 bases, with 16 bases between the two germline ends. The V gene's germline CDR1 is MNHNS and CDR2 SASEGT.

Many counts were recorded for this clonotype. This chain connects TRBV5-1 to TRBJ2-7; 8 bases are a match to TRBD1. Unmatched junction bases numbered 7, after V lost 0 bases and J lost 5 bases. This CDR3 is 15 amino acids long. Germline CDR1 and CDR2: SGHRS and YFSETQ. Here the CDR3 reads CASSLGLQGVNEQYF. The DNA for the CDR3 is TGCGCCAGCAGCTTGGGTCTACAGGGGGTCAACGAGCAGTACTTC.

This clonotype showed up many times. The V and J genes are TRBV2 and TRBJ1-2; 11 bases fit TRBD1. Trimming at V came to 0 bases and at J to 7 bases, leaving 4 bases not matched to a gene. This CDR3 is built from 15 residues. CDR1 is SNHLY, CDR2 FYNNEI, per germline. The CDR3 sequence: CASSEAGTGGFGYTF. CDR3 bases: TGTGCCAGCAGTGAAGCGGGGACAGGGGGTTTTGGCTACACCTTC. Drawing the rest from reference TRBV2 and TRBJ1-2, the complete variable domain is EPEVTQTPSHQVTQMGQEVILRCVPISNHLYFYWYRQILGQKVEFLVSFYNNEISEKSEIFDDQFSVERPDGSNFTLKIRSTKLEDSAMYFCASSEAGTGGFGYTFGSGTRLTVV.

This clonotype was observed a handful of times. V is TRBV4-1 and J is TRBJ2-4; possible D gene TRBD1, 6 bases. Germline assignment: CDR1 MGHRA and CDR2 YSYEKL. V lost 4 bases to trimming and J lost 6 bases, with 16 bases between them. The CDR3 has 15 amino acids. The CDR3 loop reads CASSPGPGVTNIQYF. The CDR3 DNA reads as TGCGCCAGCAGCCCAGGTCCAGGGGTGACAAACATTCAGTACTTC.

This clonotype was counted ten times or more. The J gene is TRBJ2-5, the V gene TRBV28, with D maybe TRBD1 (7 bases). Germline CDR1 reads MDHEN; CDR2 reads SYDVKM. The length of the CDR3 is 14 residues. V lost 6 bases to trimming and J lost 4 bases, with 15 bases between them. The CDR3 bases are TGTGCCAGCAGGCAGACAGGGAGGAGAGAGACCCAGTACTTC. This gives the protein CASRQTGRRETQYF.

This clonotype has a count of ten or more. The genes are TRBV30 and TRBJ2-1; tentative D call: TRBD2 (6 bases). Germline V gene lookup returns CDR1 GTSNPN and CDR2 SVGIG (reference sequence). Trimming removed 0 bases at V and 5 bases at J, with 11 bases between. The length of the CDR3 is 14 residues. In DNA form, the CDR3 reads TGTGCCTGGAGTGTAGGAGGGAGTCACAATGAGCAGTTCTTC. This encodes CAWSVGGSHNEQFF. The full variable domain, completed using reference TRBV30 and TRBJ2-1, is SQTIHQWPATLVQPVGSPLSLECTVEGTSNPNLYWYRQAAGRGLQLLFYSVGIGQISSEVPQNLSASRPQDRQFILSSKKLLLSDSGFYLCAWSVGGSHNEQFFGPGTRLTVL.

Only a few counts were recorded for this clonotype. The chain joins TRBV29-1 to TRBJ2-3, with 7 bases aligning to TRBD2. Germline CDR1 reads SQVTM; CDR2 reads ANQGSEA. V gave up 7 bases and J gave up 4 bases; unmatched junction bases: 8. This CDR3 region has 13 residues. CDR3 in DNA: TGCAGCGCTGCGGCGGGAGTCGCAGATACGCAGTATTTT. Protein sequence: CSAAAGVADTQYF.

This clonotype came up a few times. This chain joins TRBV19 and TRBJ1-5; D gene uncertain. The length of the CDR3 is 15 residues. V was clipped by 6 bases and J by 2 bases, with 14 bases between them. CDR1 is LNHDA and CDR2 is SQIVND in the germline V gene (reference sequence). CDR3 amino acids: CASRWTESRNQPQHF. The DNA of the CDR3 is TGTGCCAGTAGATGGACCGAATCCCGCAATCAGCCCCAGCATTTT.

This clonotype was counted ten times or more. The chain recombines TRBV5-1 with TRBJ2-6, with 7 positions matching TRBD1. This CDR3 is built from 17 residues. The V and J ends lost 4 bases and 3 bases, in that order; junction bases with no gene match: 10. In germline, CDR1 is SGHRS, CDR2 YFSETQ. Here the CDR3 DNA reads TGCGCCAGCAGCCCGAGACAGGGTCGTTATGGGGCCAACGTCCTGACTTTC. This translates into CASSPRQGRYGANVLTF.

In this sample, this clonotype turned up many times. The chain carries TRBV15 and TRBJ2-3; 7 bases agree with TRBD1. Germline V lookup: CDR1 LNHNV, CDR2 YYDKDF (reference sequence). This CDR3 spans 14 amino acids. Trimming removed 6 bases from V and 0 bases from J; junction bases left unmatched: 3. CDR3 nucleotides: TGTGCCACCAGGTGGGACAGCAGCACAGATACGCAGTATTTT. It is translated as CATRWDSSTDTQYF.

This clonotype occurred a few times. CDR3 DNA: TGTGCCAGTAGACCCCGACAGGACTATAGCAATCAGCCCCAGCATTTT. This sequence encodes CASRPRQDYSNQPQHF. The chain uses TRBV19 and TRBJ1-5; TRBD1 is a possible D gene (6 bases). Germline V gives CDR1 LNHDA, CDR2 SQIVND (reference sequence). V lost 6 bases and J 0 bases, leaving 15 bases between the germline ends. The CDR3 runs to 16 residues.

Only a few counts were recorded for this clonotype. V gene TRBV24-1 combines with J gene TRBJ2-1; D remains unclear. V was clipped by 5 bases and J by 0 bases, with 7 bases between them. The V gene's germline CDR1 is KGHDR and CDR2 SFDVKD. The CDR3 is made up of 14 amino acids. CDR3 DNA: TGTGCCACCAGTGGGACCGACTCCTACAATGAGCAGTTCTTC. Translating gives CATSGTDSYNEQFF.

In nucleotides, the CDR3 is TGCGCCAGCAGCCGCGCTCAAAACAGGGGCGGTGAAAAACTGTTTTTT. As protein: CASSRAQNRGGEKLFF. The V call is TRBV4-1, the J call TRBJ1-4; 7 bases agree with TRBD1. Germline assignment: CDR1 MGHRA and CDR2 YSYEKL. The junction had 12 bases not matched to a gene; V was cut back by 4 bases and J by 7 bases. This CDR3 spans 16 amino acids.

This clonotype was seen only a few times. The chain joins TRBV7-9 to TRBJ2-7, with D possibly matching TRBD1 (6 bases). V dropped 4 bases and J dropped 3 bases, with 13 bases sitting between them. CDR1 and CDR2 (germline): SEHNR, FQNEAQ (reference sequence). The CDR3 is made up of 14 amino acids. Written as DNA, the CDR3 is TGTGCCAGCAGCTCAAAGACAGGAAACTACGAGCAGTACTTC. Encoded protein: CASSSKTGNYEQYF. Variable domain in full (rest from reference TRBV7-9 and TRBJ2-7): DTGVSQNPRHKITKRGQNVTFRCDPISEHNRLYWYRQTLGQGPEFLTYFQNEAQLEKSRLLSDRFSAERPKGSFSTLEIQRTEQGDSAMYLCASSSKTGNYEQYFGPGTRLTVT.

This clonotype has a handful of counts. The chain uses TRBV19 and TRBJ1-1; 9 bases are a match to TRBD1. CDR1 is LNHDA, CDR2 SQIVND, per germline (reference sequence). This CDR3 spans 15 amino acids. V lost 1 base and J lost 5; bases outside the gene matches: 5. The CDR3 loop reads CASSIGGTGMTEAFF. DNA of the CDR3: TGTGCCAGTAGTATAGGGGGGACAGGGATGACTGAAGCTTTCTTT.

The genes are TRBV3-1 and TRBJ1-5; D not certain. Trimming cost V 0 bases and J 0 bases, with 15 bases left between them. CDR1 is LGHDT and CDR2 is YNNKEL in the germline V gene (reference sequence). This CDR3 has 18 residues. The CDR3 sequence: CASSQDEQTQYSNQPQHF. In DNA, the CDR3 is TGTGCCAGCAGCCAAGACGAACAGACACAATATAGCAATCAGCCCCAGCATTTT.

This clonotype was recorded at least ten times. V and J are TRBV6-1 and TRBJ2-1; weak D call: TRBD2 (6 bases). Germline values: CDR1 MNHNS, CDR2 SASEGT. V was trimmed by 7 bases and J by 0 bases, leaving 10 bases between them. This CDR3 spans 14 amino acids. This chain's CDR3 is CASIGGVSYNEQFF. In DNA form, the CDR3 reads TGTGCCAGCATCGGCGGGGTCTCCTACAATGAGCAGTTCTTC.

V usage is TRBV6-1 and J usage is TRBJ2-3, with 7 bases lining up with TRBD1. Trimming at V came to 6 bases and at J to 0 bases, leaving 9 bases not matched to a gene. The CDR3 has 16 residues. Germline CDR1 reads MNHNS; CDR2 reads SASEGT. CDR3 sequence: CASREPTGRSTDTQYF. CDR3 DNA sequence: TGTGCCAGCAGAGAGCCGACAGGGCGTAGCACAGATACGCAGTATTTT.

The chain recombines TRBV6-2 or TRBV6-3 with TRBJ2-3, with TRBD2 matching over 9 bases. Per the germline V gene, CDR1 is MNHEY and CDR2 is SVGEGT. The junction had 10 bases not matched to a gene; V was cut back by 0 bases and J by 0 bases. This CDR3 region has 19 residues. Written as DNA, the CDR3 is TGTGCCAGCAGTTACTCCGGGACTAGCATAGCCGTGAGCACAGATACGCAGTATTTT. It encodes CASSYSGTSIAVSTDTQYF.